Below are 20 T cell receptor beta chains sequenced from a single sample in a study of blood T cell repertoires in COVID-19. TCRdb keeps only in-frame clones here, not all; method: immunoSEQ multiplex PCR. Altogether roughly 400,000 clones are present, roughly 90% being singletons, with the ten largest covering about 1.5%. The specimen sequenced was PBMCs or T cells enriched from blood (not recorded which). The receptors originated from a woman under 30 who had been exposed to COVID-19.

This clone appeared once. V is TRBV7-6 and J is TRBJ1-3, with D tentatively TRBD1 (6 bases). The V gene's germline CDR1 is SGHVS and CDR2 FNYEAQ. CDR3 length equals 14 residues. Trimming cost V 8 bases and J 2 bases, with 13 bases left between them. The CDR3 sequence: CASGIQGPGNTIYF. The DNA of the CDR3 is TGTGCCAGCGGGATACAGGGTCCTGGAAACACCATATATTTT.

CDR3 region: CASSYGRKTLSEQYF. In nucleotides, the CDR3 is TGTGCCAGCAGTTACGGGAGGAAGACTCTCAGCGAGCAGTACTTC. The chain carries TRBV6-5 and TRBJ2-7; TRBD2 might be the D (6 bases). Germline CDR1 and CDR2: MNHEY and SVGAGI. This CDR3 region has 15 residues. V gave up 2 bases and J gave up 6 bases, with 17 bases separating them.

The chain couples TRBV6-5 to TRBJ1-2; TRBD1 agrees at 11 bases. V shed 5 bases and J 8 bases; nucleotides not matched to a gene: 10. Germline V lookup: CDR1 MNHEY, CDR2 SVGAGI. The CDR3 is 15 residues long. CDR3 nucleotides: TGTGCCAGCAGTCTTAATCCCGGGACAGGGGGAGGCTACACCTTC. Translation gives CASSLNPGTGGGYTF.

The CDR3 is CATSDFLNRGAAGELFF. The CDR3 nucleotides read TGTGCCACCAGTGATTTTCTCAATCGGGGGGCGGCCGGGGAGCTGTTTTTT. This rearrangement joins TRBV24-1 to TRBJ2-2; D might be TRBD2 (7 bases). This CDR3 spans 17 amino acids. Germline V gene sequence: CDR1 KGHDR, CDR2 SFDVKD. V was cut by 1 base and J by 6 bases, with 17 bases left in between.

The rearrangement joins TRBV29-1 to TRBJ2-1; no definite D call. Deletions cut 7 bases from V and 2 bases from J, with 6 bases between. The CDR3 has 11 residues. Per germline, CDR1 SQVTM and CDR2 ANQGSEA. This CDR3 reads CSADTYNEQFF. DNA for the CDR3: TGCAGCGCTGATACCTACAATGAGCAGTTCTTC.

The CDR3 loop is CASSDSPGSSYEQYF. The CDR3, as DNA: TGCGCCAGCAGTGATTCACCAGGAAGCTCCTACGAGCAGTACTTC. This chain links TRBV10-1 with TRBJ2-7; no firm D call. The CDR3 spans 15 residues. V was cut by 3 bases and J by 0 bases, with 12 bases left in between. Germline lookup yields CDR1 WNHNN and CDR2 SYGVQD (reference sequence).

V and J are TRBV28 and TRBJ2-1; possibly TRBD2 for D (7 bases). The germline CDR1 and CDR2 sequences are MDHEN and SYDVKM. V lost 2 bases and J lost 2, with 13 bases in between. The CDR3 covers 16 residues. CDR3 nucleotide sequence: TGTGCCAGCAGTTTAAGAGGGGGGGTACCCTACAATGAGCAGTTCTTC. It is translated as CASSLRGGVPYNEQFF.

This chain connects TRBV9 to TRBJ2-6; D is uncertain. Between the trimmed V and J ends, which lost 0 bases and 2 bases, there was a span of 3 bases. CDR1 is SGDLS, CDR2 YYNGEE, per germline. This CDR3 is 14 amino acids long. The CDR3 protein is CASSVGAGANVLTF. CDR3 nucleotides: TGTGCCAGCAGCGTAGGAGCTGGGGCCAACGTCCTGACTTTC.

V usage is TRBV19 and J usage is TRBJ2-1; 7 bases are a match to TRBD1. The junction had 3 bases not matched to a gene; V was cut back by 8 bases and J by 2 bases. CDR1 LNHDA and CDR2 SQIVND come from the germline V gene (reference sequence). The CDR3 sequence is 13 residues long. The CDR3 region is CASWTGPYNEQFF. CDR3 nucleotide sequence: TGTGCCAGTTGGACAGGCCCCTACAATGAGCAGTTCTTC.

The sample holds a few counts of this clone. The same CDR3 also results from other DNA sequences found in this sample. The chain couples TRBV6-5 to TRBJ2-7; no clear D gene. V lost 6 bases to trimming and J lost 4 bases, with 10 bases between them. Germline-derived CDR1 and CDR2 are MNHEY and SVGAGI. This CDR3 spans 12 amino acids. CDR3 residues: CASSYNRYEQYF. CDR3 bases: TGTGCCAGCAGCTACAATCGGTACGAGCAGTACTTC.

This rearrangement joins TRBV7-9 to TRBJ2-7; tentatively, D is TRBD2 (6 bases). The V end was cut by 5 bases, the J end by 3 bases, with 17 bases between. In germline, CDR1 is SEHNR, CDR2 FQNEAQ (reference sequence). This CDR3 has 15 residues. This CDR3 reads CASSHDSGLLYEQYF. Written as DNA, the CDR3 is TGTGCCAGCAGCCATGATAGCGGCCTCCTCTACGAGCAGTACTTC.

J is TRBJ2-7 and V is TRBV9; TRBD2 agrees at 14 bases. V shed 1 base, J shed 6 bases, and the junction held 6 bases outside the gene matches. This CDR3 has 16 amino acids. Germline V gene lookup returns CDR1 SGDLS and CDR2 YYNGEE. CDR3 sequence (DNA): TGTGCCAGCAGCGTAACCGGGACTAGCGGGAGTGGCGAGCAGTACTTC. It translates to CASSVTGTSGSGEQYF. The full variable domain, its missing parts supplied by reference TRBV9 and TRBJ2-7, is DSGVTQTPKHLITATGQRVTLRCSPRSGDLSVYWYQQSLDQGLQFLIQYYNGEERAKGNILERFSAQQFPDLHSELNLSSLELGDSALYFCASSVTGTSGSGEQYFGPGTRLTVT.

The chain is built from TRBV10-2 and TRBJ2-7; D perhaps matches TRBD1 (7 bases). The CDR3 runs 16 residues. Trimming left V 4 bases short and J 0 bases short, with 16 bases between. Germline lookup yields CDR1 WSHSY and CDR2 SAAADI. For the CDR3, the DNA is TGCGCCAGCAGTGGAGGAGGGGACAGATTCTCCTACGAGCAGTACTTC. Protein product: CASSGGGDRFSYEQYF.

The chain uses TRBV7-3 and TRBJ2-1, with 8 bases lining up with TRBD2. This CDR3 has 16 residues. The germline CDR1 and CDR2 sequences are SGHTA and FQGTGA. V shed 5 bases, J shed 4 bases, and the junction held 10 bases outside the gene matches. The DNA for the CDR3 is TGTGCCAGCAGCCCACCGGGCGGGGGGACTTACAATGAGCAGTTCTTC. This translates into CASSPPGGGTYNEQFF.

This clone was counted once. The chain employs TRBV7-2 and TRBJ2-1, with 9 bases aligning to TRBD2. Germline assignment: CDR1 SGHTA and CDR2 FQGNSA. V trimming: 2 bases; J trimming: 4 bases; junction bases outside the gene matches: 3. The CDR3 is made up of 15 amino acids. The CDR3 coding sequence is TGTGCCAGCAGCTTACTGCTAGCGGGATACAATGAGCAGTTCTTC. This gives the protein CASSLLLAGYNEQFF.

The chain uses TRBV12-3 or TRBV12-4 and TRBJ2-1, with TRBD1 matching 7 bases. After removal of 7 bases from V and 8 bases from J, the junction contained 8 bases not matched to a gene. CDR3 length: 13 residues. CDR3 sequence (DNA): TGTGCCAGCATTAACAGGGGTCGGGATGAGCAGTTCTTC. Its protein is CASINRGRDEQFF.

The V and J genes are TRBV30 and TRBJ2-3; TRBD2 agrees at 15 bases. The CDR3 contains 14 residues. CDR1 and CDR2 from the germline V gene are GTSNPN and SVGIG (reference sequence). The trim removed 6 bases at V and 3 bases at J, leaving 1 base unmatched. CDR3 sequence reads: CACGLAGGTDTQYF. The CDR3 DNA follows: TGTGCCTGCGGACTAGCGGGGGGGACAGATACGCAGTATTTT. The full variable domain, rest sourced from reference TRBV30 and TRBJ2-3, is SQTIHQWPATLVQPVGSPLSLECTVEGTSNPNLYWYRQAAGRGLQLLFYSVGIGQISSEVPQNLSASRPQDRQFILSSKKLLLSDSGFYLCACGLAGGTDTQYFGPGTRLTVL.

V is TRBV27 and J is TRBJ2-2; D not resolved. CDR3 length equals 14 residues. Trimming left V 2 bases short and J 1 base short, with 5 bases between. Germline values: CDR1 MNHEY, CDR2 SMNVEV (reference sequence). CDR3 in amino acids: CASSLLRNTGELFF. CDR3 DNA sequence: TGTGCCAGCAGTTTACTCCGGAACACCGGGGAGCTGTTTTTT.

This chain uses TRBV11-2 with TRBJ1-4; perhaps TRBD1 as D (6 bases). V lost 4 bases and J lost 3, with 12 bases in between. Germline lookup yields CDR1 SGHAT and CDR2 FQNNGV. This CDR3 contains 15 residues. The CDR3: CASSSQTGANEKLFF. In DNA, the CDR3 is TGTGCCAGCAGCTCCCAGACAGGAGCTAATGAAAAACTGTTTTTT. The full variable domain, its missing parts supplied by reference TRBV11-2 and TRBJ1-4, is EAGVAQSPRYKIIEKRQSVAFWCNPISGHATLYWYQQILGQGPKLLIQFQNNGVVDDSQLPKDRFSAERLKGVDSTLKIQPAKLEDSAVYLCASSSQTGANEKLFFGSGTQLSVL.

The chain joins TRBV19 to TRBJ1-6, with 8 bases aligning to TRBD1. With V trimmed by 2 bases and J by 7 bases, 4 bases remained unmatched. This CDR3 region has 15 residues. Germline CDR1 LNHDA, CDR2 SQIVND (reference sequence). CDR3 protein: CASSIPDRENSPLHF. In DNA, the CDR3 is TGTGCCAGTAGTATACCGGACAGGGAGAATTCACCCCTCCACTTT. The variable domain in full, with the rest retrieved from reference TRBV19 and TRBJ1-6, is DGGITQSPKYLFRKEGQNVTLSCEQNLNHDAMYWYRQDPGQGLRLIYYSQIVNDFQKGDIAEGYSVSREKKESFPLTVTSAQKNPTAFYLCASSIPDRENSPLHFGNGTRLTVT.